This section outlines one T cell receptor (beta chain) sequence together with its context. The antigen is not known. Individuals who donated were healthy Caucasians from Russia aged 6 to 90. This specimen belongs to a study of blood T cells in healthy people across ages. Study-wide findings and caveats: No conclusive comparison of naive versus antigen-experienced cells was possible with unsorted PBMCs. While age rose, TCR beta diversity per million T cells dropped in a roughly linear way.

Then a second PCR, running roughly 7 to 11 cycles, was carried out with a sample-barcoded 5' primer and a J-beta primer mix. TCRdb processed the 5' RACE reads anew with MiXCR; each CDR3 protein has one entry. The repertoire consists of just under 750,000 distinct CDR3 sequences, with 22% occurring once and the leading ten covering around 22%. The sequence was collected from a man aged 70 or older in good health. Input material: blood.

The CDR3 sequence: CASSPDSPSSYNEQFF. CDR3 nucleotide sequence: TGTGCCAGCTCACCAGACTCCCCAAGCTCCTACAATGAGCAGTTCTTC. The chain uses TRBV18 and TRBJ2-1; no definite D call. Per germline, CDR1 KGHSH and CDR2 LQKENI. V was shortened by 2 bases and J by 0 bases, with 11 bases between the two germline ends. The CDR3 sequence is 16 residues long.